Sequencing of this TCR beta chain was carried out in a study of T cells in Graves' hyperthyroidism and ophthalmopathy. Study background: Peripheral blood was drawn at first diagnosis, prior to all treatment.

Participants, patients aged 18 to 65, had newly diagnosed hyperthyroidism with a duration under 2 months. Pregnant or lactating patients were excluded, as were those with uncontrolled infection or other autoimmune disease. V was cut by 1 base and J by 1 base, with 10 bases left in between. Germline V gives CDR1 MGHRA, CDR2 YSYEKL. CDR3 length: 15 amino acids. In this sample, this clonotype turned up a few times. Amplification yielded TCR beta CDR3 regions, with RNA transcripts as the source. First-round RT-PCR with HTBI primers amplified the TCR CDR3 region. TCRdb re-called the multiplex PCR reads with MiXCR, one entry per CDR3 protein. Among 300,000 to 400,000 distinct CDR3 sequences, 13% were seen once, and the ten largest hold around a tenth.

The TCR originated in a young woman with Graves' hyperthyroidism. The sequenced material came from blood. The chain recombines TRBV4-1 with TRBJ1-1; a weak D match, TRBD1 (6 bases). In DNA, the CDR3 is TGCGCCAGCAGCCAAGGGGGGGACAAGAACACTGAAGCTTTCTTT. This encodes CASSQGGDKNTEAFF.